The subject of this entry is one T cell receptor beta chain. Its recognized antigen is unknown. The record has no base qualities; no much larger clone is one base away. Counted from cysteine to phenylalanine, this CDR3 has 13 amino acids. The CDR3 DNA has 39 bases and is translated from base 1. Reading the germline V gene gives CDR1 SGDLS and CDR2 YYNGEE. V loses 0 bases, J loses 1 base, and the germline ends lie 4 bases apart. The data originate from a study of CD8 T cells in ankylosing spondylitis (dated by TCRdb to about 2017). Looking at the study overall: The study profiled T cell receptor beta repertoires in healthy donors and ankylosing spondylitis patients to find disease-linked TCR variants. Peripheral blood was sampled, and synovial fluid was additionally collected from ankylosing spondylitis patients. In total, the full study cohort was made up of 110 or so healthy donors and more than 20 ankylosing spondylitis patients.

Sequencer: Illumina HiSeq 2500. TCR beta libraries were prepared by quantitative 5'-RACE with molecular barcodes. Per the authors' processing: A new computational method, built on a probabilistic model of VDJ rearrangement, was used to identify disease-linked TCR variants. Using fastp trimming at Q25 and MiXCR clonotype assembly, TCRdb reanalyzed the public sequencing data and kept in-frame beta chains. Rows merge per CDR3 protein into single entries with the most common DNA and genes. These V and J calls derive from TCRdb rather than the authors' analysis. This sample lists around 430,000 distinct CDR3 sequences; more than 15% were detected once. Just over 1% of the sample is in the top ten clones. General study outcomes and caveats: In peripheral blood, the disease-linked clones were found at relatively low frequencies and had a CD8+ phenotype. Some of the motif variants had been reported before in the synovial fluid and blood of reactive arthritis patients, a finding that suggests common disease-initiation mechanisms. The disease-linked clones were reported as significantly enriched in matched synovial fluid samples from ankylosing spondylitis patients. Blood from ankylosing spondylitis patients appeared to be characterized by a TCR beta motif made up of under 10 highly homologous amino acid variants.

This receptor was obtained from a male donor with ankylosing spondylitis. The sequenced sample consisted of blood, either unsorted or a sorted T cell fraction (not recorded which). Recombination linked TRBV9 to TRBJ2-5; too little of a D gene remains to name it. The nucleotides read TGTGCCAGCAGCGTAGCGAGCCAAGAGACCCAGTACTTC. The encoded protein is CASSVASQETQYF.